This T cell receptor beta chain was recovered during a study of vaccination effects on CD4 cells after COVID-19. Viral peptide pools were used in the ViraFEST assay to expand antigen-specific CD4+ T cells, and sequencing came afterward. The culture ran for 10 days, and then CD4+ T cells were isolated. All participants had two doses of either the BNT162b2 or mRNA-1273 vaccine. PBMC cultures contained over 1.5 million cells per well, approximately 10 IU/ml IL-2 and roughly 9.4 ug/ml peptides. Assay: immunoSEQ multiplex PCR; the TCRdb copy retains only in-frame clones and omits some. The sample lists tens of thousands of clones; roughly 80% were seen once. Notes on this clone: Its target is not known.

Between the trimmed V and J ends, which lost 1 base and 6 bases, there was a span of 14 bases. There are 14 residues in the CDR3. The V gene's germline CDR1 is SGHRS and CDR2 YFSETQ. The chain combines TRBV5-1 with TRBJ2-7, with D hard to call. This TCR was sampled from a human donor who received a COVID-19 vaccine. Sequences were derived from CD4+ T cells from PBMCs cultured with HCoV-NL63 spike peptides, sampled after COVID-19 vaccination. The CDR3 loop is CASSLRWQTSEQYF. For the CDR3, the DNA is TGCGCCAGCAGCTTGAGGTGGCAGACGAGCGAGCAGTACTTC. The full variable domain, its missing parts supplied by reference TRBV5-1 and TRBJ2-7, is KAGVTQTPRYLIKTRGQQVTLSCSPISGHRSVSWYQQTPGQGLQFLFEYFSETQRNKGNFPGRFSGRQFSNSRSEMNVSTLELGDSALYLCASSLRWQTSEQYFGPGTRLTVT.